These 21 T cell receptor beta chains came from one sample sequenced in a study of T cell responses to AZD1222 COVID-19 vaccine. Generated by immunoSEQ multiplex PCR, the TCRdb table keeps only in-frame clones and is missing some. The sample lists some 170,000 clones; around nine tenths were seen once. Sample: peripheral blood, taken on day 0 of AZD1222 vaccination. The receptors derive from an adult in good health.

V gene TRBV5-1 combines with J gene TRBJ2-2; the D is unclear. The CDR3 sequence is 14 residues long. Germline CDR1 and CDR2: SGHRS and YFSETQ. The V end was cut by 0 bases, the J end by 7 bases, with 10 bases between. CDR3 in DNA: TGCGCCAGCAGCTTGGCTCCCCCCTACGGGGAGCTGTTTTTT. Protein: CASSLAPPYGELFF.

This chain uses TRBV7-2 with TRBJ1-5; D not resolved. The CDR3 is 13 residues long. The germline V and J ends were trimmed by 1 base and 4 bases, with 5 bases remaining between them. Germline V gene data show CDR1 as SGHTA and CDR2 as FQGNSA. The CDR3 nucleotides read TGTGCCAGCAGCTTAGGAAGGAATCAGCCCCAGCATTTT. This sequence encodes CASSLGRNQPQHF.

The CDR3, as DNA: TGTGCCATCCGCGACAGGGCCGACAATGAGCAGTTCTTC. Its translation is CAIRDRADNEQFF. V usage is TRBV10-3 and J usage is TRBJ2-1; 7 bases map to TRBD1. Germline CDR1 is ENHRY and CDR2 is SYGVKD. With 8 bases clipped from V and 5 bases from J, the junction kept 6 bases outside the gene matches. CDR3 length: 13 residues.

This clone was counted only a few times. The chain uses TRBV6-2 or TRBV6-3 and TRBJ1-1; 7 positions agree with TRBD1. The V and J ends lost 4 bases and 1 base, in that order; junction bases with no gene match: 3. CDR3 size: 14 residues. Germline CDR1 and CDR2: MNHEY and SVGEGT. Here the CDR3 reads CASSFGTANTEAFF. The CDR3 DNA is TGTGCCAGCAGTTTCGGGACAGCGAACACTGAAGCTTTCTTT.

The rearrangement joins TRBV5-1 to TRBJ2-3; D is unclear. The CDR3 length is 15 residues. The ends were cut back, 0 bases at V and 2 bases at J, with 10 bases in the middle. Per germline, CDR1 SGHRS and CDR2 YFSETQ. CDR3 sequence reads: CASSLGDAHTDTQYF. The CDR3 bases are TGCGCCAGCAGCTTGGGCGACGCGCACACAGATACGCAGTATTTT.

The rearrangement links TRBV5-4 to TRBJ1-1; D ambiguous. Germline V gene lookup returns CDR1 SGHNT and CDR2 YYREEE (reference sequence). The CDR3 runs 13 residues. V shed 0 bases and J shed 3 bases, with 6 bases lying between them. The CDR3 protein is CASSLGEYTEAFF. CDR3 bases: TGTGCCAGCAGCTTGGGGGAGTACACTGAAGCTTTCTTT.

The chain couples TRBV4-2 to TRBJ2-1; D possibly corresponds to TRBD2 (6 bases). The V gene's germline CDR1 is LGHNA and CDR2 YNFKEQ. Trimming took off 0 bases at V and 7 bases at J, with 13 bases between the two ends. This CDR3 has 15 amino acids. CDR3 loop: CASSQDQGLQNEQFF. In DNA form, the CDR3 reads TGTGCCAGCAGCCAAGATCAGGGACTTCAGAATGAGCAGTTCTTC.

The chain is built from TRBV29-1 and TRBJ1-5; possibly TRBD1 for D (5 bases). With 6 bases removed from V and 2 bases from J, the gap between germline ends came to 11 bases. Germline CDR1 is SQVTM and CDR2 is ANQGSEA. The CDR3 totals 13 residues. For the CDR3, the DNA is TGCAGCGTGGGGGAGCAGGGCAATCAGCCCCAGCATTTT. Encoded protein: CSVGEQGNQPQHF.

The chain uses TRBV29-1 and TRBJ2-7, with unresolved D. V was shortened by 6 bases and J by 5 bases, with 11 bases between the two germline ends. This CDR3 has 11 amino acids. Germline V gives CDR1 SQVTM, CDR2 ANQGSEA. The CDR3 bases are TGCAGCGTCCTCTTAGTGCACGAGCAGTACTTC. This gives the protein CSVLLVHEQYF.

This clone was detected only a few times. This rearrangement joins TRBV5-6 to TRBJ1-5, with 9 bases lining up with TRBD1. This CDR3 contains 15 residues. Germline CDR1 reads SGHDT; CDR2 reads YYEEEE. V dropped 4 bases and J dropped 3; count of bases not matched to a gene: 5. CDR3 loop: CASSPTGGLNQPQHF. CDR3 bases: TGTGCCAGCAGCCCGACAGGGGGACTCAATCAGCCCCAGCATTTT. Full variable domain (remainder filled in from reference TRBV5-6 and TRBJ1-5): DAGVTQSPTHLIKTRGQQVTLRCSPKSGHDTVSWYQQALGQGPQFIFQYYEEEERQRGNFPDRFSGHQFPNYSSELNVNALLLGDSALYLCASSPTGGLNQPQHFGDGTRLSIL.

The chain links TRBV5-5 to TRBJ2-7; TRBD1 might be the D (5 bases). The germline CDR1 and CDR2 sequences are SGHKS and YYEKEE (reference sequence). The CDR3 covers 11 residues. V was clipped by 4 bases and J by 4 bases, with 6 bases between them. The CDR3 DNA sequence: TGTGCCAGCAGCCACAGGTACGAGCAGTACTTC. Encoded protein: CASSHRYEQYF.

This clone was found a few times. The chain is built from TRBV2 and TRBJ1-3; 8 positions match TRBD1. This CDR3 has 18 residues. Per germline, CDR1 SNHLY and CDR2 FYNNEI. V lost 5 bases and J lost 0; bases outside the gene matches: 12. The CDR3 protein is CASSRTGQASISGNTIYF. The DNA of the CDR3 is TGTGCCAGCAGTCGGACAGGGCAAGCGTCGATCTCTGGAAACACCATATATTTT.

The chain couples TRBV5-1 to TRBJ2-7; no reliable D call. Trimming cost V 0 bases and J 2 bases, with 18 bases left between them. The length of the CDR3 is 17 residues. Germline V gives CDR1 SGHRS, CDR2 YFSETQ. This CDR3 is CASSLDSTLARPYEQYF. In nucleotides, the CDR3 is TGCGCCAGCAGCTTGGATTCGACACTTGCCCGACCCTACGAGCAGTACTTC.

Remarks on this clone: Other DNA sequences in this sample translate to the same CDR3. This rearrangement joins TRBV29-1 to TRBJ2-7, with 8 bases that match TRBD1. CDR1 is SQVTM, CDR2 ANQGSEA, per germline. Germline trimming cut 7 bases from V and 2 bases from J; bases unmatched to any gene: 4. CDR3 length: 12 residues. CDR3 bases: TGCAGCGCACGGACAGGGACCTACGAGCAGTACTTC. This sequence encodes CSARTGTYEQYF.

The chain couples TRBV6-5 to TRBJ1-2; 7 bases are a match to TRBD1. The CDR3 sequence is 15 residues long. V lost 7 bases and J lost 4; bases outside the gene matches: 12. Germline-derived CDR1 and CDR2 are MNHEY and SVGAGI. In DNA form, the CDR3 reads TGTGCCAGCACCCCCCTGCTGACAGGGAGCTATGGCTACACCTTC. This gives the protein CASTPLLTGSYGYTF.

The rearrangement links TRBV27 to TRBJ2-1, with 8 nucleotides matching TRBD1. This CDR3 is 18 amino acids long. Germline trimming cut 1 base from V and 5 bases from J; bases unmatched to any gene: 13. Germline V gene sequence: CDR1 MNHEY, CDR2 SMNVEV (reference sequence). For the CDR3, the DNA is TGTGCCAGCAGTTTATTGGCATTAACAGGGGGAAGCGACAATGAGCAGTTCTTC. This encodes CASSLLALTGGSDNEQFF.

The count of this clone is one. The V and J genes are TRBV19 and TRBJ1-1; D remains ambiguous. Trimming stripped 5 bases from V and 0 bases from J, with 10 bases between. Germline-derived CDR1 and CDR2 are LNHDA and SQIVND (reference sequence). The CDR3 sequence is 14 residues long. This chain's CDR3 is CASSLLGLNTEAFF. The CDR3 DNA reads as TGTGCCAGTAGTCTCTTAGGCCTGAACACTGAAGCTTTCTTT.

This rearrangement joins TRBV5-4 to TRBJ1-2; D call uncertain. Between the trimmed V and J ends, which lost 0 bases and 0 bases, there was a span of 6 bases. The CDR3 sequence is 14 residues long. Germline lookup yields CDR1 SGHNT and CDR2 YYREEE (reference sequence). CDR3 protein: CASSLVGSNYGYTF. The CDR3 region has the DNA TGTGCCAGCAGCTTGGTAGGTTCTAACTATGGCTACACCTTC.

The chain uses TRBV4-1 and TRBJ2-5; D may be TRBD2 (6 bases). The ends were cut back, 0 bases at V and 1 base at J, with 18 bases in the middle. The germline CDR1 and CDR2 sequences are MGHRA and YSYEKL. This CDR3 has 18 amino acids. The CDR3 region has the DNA TGCGCCAGCAGCCAAGAAAGGGGTCTAGCGCTCATCCAAGAGACCCAGTACTTC. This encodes CASSQERGLALIQETQYF.

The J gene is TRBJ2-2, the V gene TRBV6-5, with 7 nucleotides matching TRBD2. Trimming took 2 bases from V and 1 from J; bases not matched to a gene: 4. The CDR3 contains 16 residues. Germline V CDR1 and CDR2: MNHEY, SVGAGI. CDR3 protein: CASSYGLAVNTGELFF. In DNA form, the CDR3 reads TGTGCCAGCAGTTACGGGCTAGCGGTGAACACCGGGGAGCTGTTTTTT.

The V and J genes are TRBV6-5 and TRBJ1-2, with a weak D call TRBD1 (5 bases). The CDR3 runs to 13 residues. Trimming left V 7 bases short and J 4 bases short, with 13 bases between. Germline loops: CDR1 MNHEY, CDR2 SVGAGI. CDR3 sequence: CASTMAGSYGYTF. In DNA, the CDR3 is TGTGCCAGCACTATGGCAGGGAGCTATGGCTACACCTTC.